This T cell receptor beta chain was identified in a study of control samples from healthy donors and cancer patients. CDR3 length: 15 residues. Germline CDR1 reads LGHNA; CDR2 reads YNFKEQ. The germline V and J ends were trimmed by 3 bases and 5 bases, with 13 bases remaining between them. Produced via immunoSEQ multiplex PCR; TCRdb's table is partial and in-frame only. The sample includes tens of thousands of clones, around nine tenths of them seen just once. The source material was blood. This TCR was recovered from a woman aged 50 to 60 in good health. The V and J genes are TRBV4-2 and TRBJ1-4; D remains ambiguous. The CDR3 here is CASSQADGQNEKLFF. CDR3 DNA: TGTGCCAGCAGCCAGGCGGACGGCCAGAATGAAAAACTGTTTTTT.